Listed below are T cell receptor beta chains from one sample, sequenced in a study of shared clonotypes between healthy human individuals. TCRdb's copy holds only in-frame clones and misses some; the assay was immunoSEQ multiplex PCR. The table lists some 2 million clones, roughly 94% of them singletons. The sample comprised naive CD4+ T cells sorted from blood. All receptors derive from a man aged 18 to 29 in good health. Both conserved end residues are part of each CDR3. Fields, in order: V gene, CDR3 protein.

>TRBV11-2
CASSFVAVWTDTQYF
>TRBV30
CAWSVQTTNEKLFF
>TRBV19
CASSSGRINEQYF
>TRBV5-1
CASSNQGGVGTEAFF
>TRBV5-1
CASSREGQGLDTQYF
>TRBV30
CAWSAGDSGANVLTF
>TRBV11-1
CASSSSFVSGDTQYF
>TRBV5-1
CASSVANEKLFF
>TRBV7-9
CASSQFNTEAFF
>TRBV30
CAWSDREWAFF
>TRBV28
CASSLGGTNEKLFF
>TRBV28
CASSFMDRDYEQYF
>TRBV11-2
CASSLGWGNRGYTF
>TRBV5-1
CASSLPGFLETQYF
>TRBV10-3
CAISEVVKGMRAEDEQYF
>TRBV7-9
CASSLRTGDNEQYF
>TRBV6-5
CASRRGQVSEQFF
>TRBV6-1
CASSEAQAAYEQYF
>TRBV7-2
CASSLVLGTDTQYF
>TRBV5-6
CASSLPGLAGVNEQFF
>TRBV9
CASSVIQGGQETQYF
>TRBV5-3
CARSLALARITDTQYF
>TRBV29-1
CSVGLAGTYEQYF
>TRBV6-5
CASSGWGVVNYGYTF
>TRBV9
CASSVEGALSDTQYF
>TRBV5-6
CASSLAGTGGRNGYTF
>TRBV6-6
CASSYSKLQETQYF
>TRBV30
CAWSVQGTDTQYF
>TRBV19
CASSPPGAREAFF
>TRBV28
CASSYRQGAANEQFF
>TRBV6-5
CASSPEGQGPKAFF